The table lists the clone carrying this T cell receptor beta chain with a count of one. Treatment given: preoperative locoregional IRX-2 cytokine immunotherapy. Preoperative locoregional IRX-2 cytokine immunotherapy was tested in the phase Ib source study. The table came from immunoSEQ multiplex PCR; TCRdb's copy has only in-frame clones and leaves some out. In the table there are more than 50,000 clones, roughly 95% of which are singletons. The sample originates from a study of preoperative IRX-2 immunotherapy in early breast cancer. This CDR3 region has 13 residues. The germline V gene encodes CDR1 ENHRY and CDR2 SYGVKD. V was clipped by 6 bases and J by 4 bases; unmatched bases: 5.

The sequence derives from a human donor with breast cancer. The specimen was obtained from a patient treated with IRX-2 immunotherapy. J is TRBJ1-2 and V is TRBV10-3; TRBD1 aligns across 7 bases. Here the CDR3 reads CAISQGQLYGYTF. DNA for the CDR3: TGTGCCATCAGCCAGGGACAGCTCTATGGCTACACCTTC.